Sequencing of this T cell receptor beta chain was carried out in a study of identical twins (dated by TCRdb to about 2016). Notes on the research overall: The study deep-sequenced TCR alpha and beta repertoires from monozygotic twins, unrelated adults of various ages and cord blood to test whether fetal clonotypes persist. To rule out contamination, replicate twin experiments were performed at different times with different library preparation protocols. Broad study findings and their caveats: Zero-insertion analyses could be partly confounded by invariant T cells such as MAIT and iNKT, though diverse VJ usage argued against such confounding for most clonotypes. In monozygotic twins, recombination models systematically underestimated out-of-frame TCR alpha sharing, but the models matched the sharing seen between unrelated individuals. Fewer insertions were carried by abundant cord blood beta clonotypes; a weaker similar trend was observed in young adult naive repertoires, while no such trend was observed in memory repertoires. Compared with coincidental sharing between unrelated individuals, an excess of low generation-probability sequences was observed among out-of-frame TCR alpha sequences shared between twins. Because the same donors could not be followed over many years, the conclusions depended on cross-sectional statistical analysis. A weaker excess of twin sharing was found in beta out-of-frame sequences because the signal-to-noise ratio was lowered by fewer shared sequences.

All donors were healthy Caucasians. The twin cohort comprised three pairs of female monozygotic twins, all aged roughly 18 to 30 years. Miltenyi CD45RO+ enrichment and human naive T-cell isolation kits were used to isolate memory (CD45RO+) and naive T cells from PBMC. The receptor library was made with 5' RACE. The sequencer listed for this sample is Illumina HiSeq 2000. Template switching added a universal primer binding site, and the final cDNA carried a unique molecular identifier that allowed TCR cDNA molecules to be counted accurately. Specific primers in the conserved constant-segment region were used to synthesize first-strand cDNA for the TCR alpha and beta chains. To control for contamination, every cDNA library was double barcoded, receiving both a SMART-Mk sample barcode and Illumina barcodes. TruSeq adapter sequences, together with Illumina sample barcodes, were added in two successive PCR steps. The Illumina HiSeq platform was used with custom primers to sequence TCR alpha and beta cDNA libraries. The paper's processing steps were these. MiGEC processed the raw reads to extract unique molecular identifiers, while MiXCR was used to determine the CDR3 positions. Recombination models were inferred per individual with the repgenHMM and IGoR tools using an EM algorithm. Shared clonotype analysis was performed with the tcR package in R, normalizing sharing by the product of cloneset sizes. To study raw recombination without the effects of thymic and clonal selection, out-of-frame nonproductive sequences were analyzed. TCRdb itself trimmed the public reads at Q25 with fastp, ran MiXCR and retained productive beta chains. Each entry is one CDR3 protein sequence, shown with its most common DNA and genes. TCRdb's processing, not the authors', yielded these V and J calls. The sample table records 200,000 to 250,000 distinct CDR3 sequences; around 8.1% of these occur just once. Around 2.1% of the sample belongs to the ten largest clones.

This clonotype was seen a few times. Its recognized antigen is unknown. No much larger clone is present one base from it, and per-base qualities are unavailable. These data also featured in a second study, about yellow fever vaccine responses in identical twins. The second paper further reports: The authors reported that the T cell response to vaccination in identical twins appeared partly convergent and partly personalized. The study precisely tracked vaccine-responding T cell clones in identical twins.

Sequenced input: memory (CD45RO+) T cells sorted from blood. Taken with the paper, the label for cell subset or site translates to: CD45RO+ enriched T cells. This TCR came from a woman between 18 and 29 years old in good health.

The CDR3 loop reads CASSLSGLAVSSYEQYF. The nucleotides read TGTGCCAGCAGTTTATCGGGACTAGCGGTTAGCTCCTACGAGCAGTACTTC. The V gene is TRBV27 and the J gene is TRBJ2-7, with 11 bases in between that match TRBD2. For CDR1 and CDR2, the germline V gene (reference sequence) lists MNHEY and SMNVEV. From its cysteine to its phenylalanine, the CDR3 spans 17 amino acids. The read is trimmed to its CDR3 DNA, 51 bases read in frame from base 1. Germline trimming amounts to 0 bases on V and 0 bases on J, with 4 as the count of junction bases outside the gene matches.